This T cell receptor (beta chain) was identified in a study of blood T cell repertoires in COVID-19. Study at large: From the United States, Italy and Spain came samples of acute and convalescent COVID-19. From T cells, B-cell-depleted T cells, or PBMCs came the material, which was cDNA or gDNA.

In the original workflow: Reference gene primer amplification yielded estimated nucleated cell counts. Only in-frame clones appear in the TCRdb table, and some are missing; sequencing was by immunoSEQ multiplex PCR. V, J and clone size reflect that table, while D and trimming were determined from the DNA. The sample consists of around 280,000 clones, around 85% of them appearing once. The table lists this clone with a count of one. This specimen includes other DNA sequences encoding the same CDR3. Germline CDR1 and CDR2: KGHSH and LQKENI. This CDR3 has 14 residues. Unmatched junction bases numbered 7, after V lost 5 bases and J lost 4 bases.

This chain uses TRBV18 with TRBJ1-1; 7 nucleotides match TRBD1. Source material: peripheral blood. The receptor comes from a woman aged 25-40 years who had recovered from COVID-19. In DNA, the CDR3 is TGTGCCAGCTCATCGGGACAGAGGGGCACTGAAGCTTTCTTT. As protein: CASSSGQRGTEAFF.